The sequence of this TCR beta chain was determined in a study of OX40 agonist ivuxolimab in advanced cancers. Study summary: Melanoma, hepatocellular carcinoma, head and neck or renal cell cancer occurred in dose-escalation patients.

Study-level results: With doses of 0.1-3.0 mg/kg, partial responders showed among the lowest clonal expansion.

This CDR3 has 11 residues. The V end was cut by 3 bases, the J end by 8 bases, with 5 bases between. The germline CDR1 and CDR2 sequences are MGHRA and YSYEKL. For this clone: Its cognate antigen is unknown.

Here immunoSEQ multiplex PCR was the method, and the copy in TCRdb shows in-frame clones only, minus some. The table records 9,300 or so clones, 55% to 75% of them present only once. The source was CD4+ or CD8+ T cells sorted from blood, collected in a trial of the OX40 agonist ivuxolimab. The chain couples TRBV4-1 to TRBJ2-1; D is unresolved. The sequence derives from an adult with an advanced solid tumor such as melanoma, head and neck, liver or kidney cancer. The CDR3 DNA is TGCGCCAGCAGCCAGCTTGATGAGCAGTTCTTC. Translation: CASSQLDEQFF.